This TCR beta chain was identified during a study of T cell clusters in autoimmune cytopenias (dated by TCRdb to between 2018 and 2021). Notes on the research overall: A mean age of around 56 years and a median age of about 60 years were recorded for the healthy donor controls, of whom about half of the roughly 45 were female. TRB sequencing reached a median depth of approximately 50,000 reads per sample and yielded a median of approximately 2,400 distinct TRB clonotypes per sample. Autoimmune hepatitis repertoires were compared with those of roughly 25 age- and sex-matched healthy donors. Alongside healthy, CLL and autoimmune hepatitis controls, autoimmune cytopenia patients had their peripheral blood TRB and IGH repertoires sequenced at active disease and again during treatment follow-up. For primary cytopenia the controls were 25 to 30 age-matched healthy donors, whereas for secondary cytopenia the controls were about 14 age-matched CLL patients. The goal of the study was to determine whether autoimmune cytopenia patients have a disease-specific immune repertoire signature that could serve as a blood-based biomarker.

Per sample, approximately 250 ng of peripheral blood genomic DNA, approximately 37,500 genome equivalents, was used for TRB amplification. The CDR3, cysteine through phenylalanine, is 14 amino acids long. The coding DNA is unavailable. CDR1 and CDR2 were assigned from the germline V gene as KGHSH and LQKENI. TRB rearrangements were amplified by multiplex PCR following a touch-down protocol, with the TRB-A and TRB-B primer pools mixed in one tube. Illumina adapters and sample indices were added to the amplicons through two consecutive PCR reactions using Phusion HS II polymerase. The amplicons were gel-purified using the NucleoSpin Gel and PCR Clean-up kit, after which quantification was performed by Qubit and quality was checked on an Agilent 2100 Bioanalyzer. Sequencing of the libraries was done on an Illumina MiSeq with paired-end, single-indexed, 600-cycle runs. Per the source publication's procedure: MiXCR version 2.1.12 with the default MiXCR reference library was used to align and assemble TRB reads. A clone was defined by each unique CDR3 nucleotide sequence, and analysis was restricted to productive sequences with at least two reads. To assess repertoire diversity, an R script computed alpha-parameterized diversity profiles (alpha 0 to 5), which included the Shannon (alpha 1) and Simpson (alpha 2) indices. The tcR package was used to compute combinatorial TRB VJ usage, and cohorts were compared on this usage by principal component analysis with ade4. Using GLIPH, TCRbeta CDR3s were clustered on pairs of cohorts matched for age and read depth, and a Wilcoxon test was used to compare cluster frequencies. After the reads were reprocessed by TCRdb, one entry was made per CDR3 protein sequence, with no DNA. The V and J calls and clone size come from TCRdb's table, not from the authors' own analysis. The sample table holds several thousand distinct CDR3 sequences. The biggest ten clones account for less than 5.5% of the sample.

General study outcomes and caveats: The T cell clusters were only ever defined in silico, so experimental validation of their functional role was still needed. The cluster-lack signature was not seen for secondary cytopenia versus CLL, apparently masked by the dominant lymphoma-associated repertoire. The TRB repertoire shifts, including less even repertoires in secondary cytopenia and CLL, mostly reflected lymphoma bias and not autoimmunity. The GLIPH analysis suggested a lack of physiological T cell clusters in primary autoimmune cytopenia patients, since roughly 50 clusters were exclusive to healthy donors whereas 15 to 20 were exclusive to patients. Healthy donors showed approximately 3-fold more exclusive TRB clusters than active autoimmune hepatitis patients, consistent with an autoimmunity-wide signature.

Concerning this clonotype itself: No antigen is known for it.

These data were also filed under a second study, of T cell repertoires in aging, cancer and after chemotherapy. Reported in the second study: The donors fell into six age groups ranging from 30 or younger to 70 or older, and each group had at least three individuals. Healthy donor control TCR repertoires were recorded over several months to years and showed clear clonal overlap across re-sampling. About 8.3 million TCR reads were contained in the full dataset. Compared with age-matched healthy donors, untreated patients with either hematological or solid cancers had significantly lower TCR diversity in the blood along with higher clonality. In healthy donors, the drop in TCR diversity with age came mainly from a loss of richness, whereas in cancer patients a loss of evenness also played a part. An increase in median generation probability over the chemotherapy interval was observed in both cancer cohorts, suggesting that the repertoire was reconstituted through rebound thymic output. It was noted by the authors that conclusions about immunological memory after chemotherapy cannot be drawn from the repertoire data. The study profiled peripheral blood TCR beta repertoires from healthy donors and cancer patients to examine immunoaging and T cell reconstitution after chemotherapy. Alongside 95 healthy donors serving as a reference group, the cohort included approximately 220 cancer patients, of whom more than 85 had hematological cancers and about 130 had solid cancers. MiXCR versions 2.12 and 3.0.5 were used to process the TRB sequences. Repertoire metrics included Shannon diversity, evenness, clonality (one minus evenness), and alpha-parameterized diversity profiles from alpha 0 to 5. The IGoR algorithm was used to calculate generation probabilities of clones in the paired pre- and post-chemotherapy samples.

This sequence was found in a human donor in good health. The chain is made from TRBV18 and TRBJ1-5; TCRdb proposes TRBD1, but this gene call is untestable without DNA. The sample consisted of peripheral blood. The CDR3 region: CASSSRQDAQPQHF.